This entry concerns a single TCR beta chain. Researchers reported that TCR beta cDNA libraries carried unique molecular identifiers. TCRdb processed the PCR reads anew with MiXCR; each CDR3 protein has one entry. The sample records some 160,000 distinct CDR3 sequences, 30% to 45% being singletons. Unmatched junction bases numbered 13, after V lost 5 bases and J lost 2 bases. The CDR3 runs 18 residues. Germline lookup yields CDR1 MNHEY and CDR2 SMNVEV (reference sequence). The data stem from a study of post-analysis software for immune sequencing data. About the research overall: The disease courses spanned relapsing-remitting, secondary progressive and progressive-relapsing forms of multiple sclerosis.

The receptor's source is a girl between 10 and 17 years old with multiple sclerosis. The sample here was blood, taken after autologous hematopoietic stem cell transplantation. This rearrangement joins TRBV27 to TRBJ1-4, with 8 bases that match TRBD1. CDR3 loop: CASSRTGMAPATNEKLFF. The CDR3 DNA is TGTGCCAGCAGTAGGACAGGGATGGCCCCAGCGACTAATGAAAAACTGTTTTTT.